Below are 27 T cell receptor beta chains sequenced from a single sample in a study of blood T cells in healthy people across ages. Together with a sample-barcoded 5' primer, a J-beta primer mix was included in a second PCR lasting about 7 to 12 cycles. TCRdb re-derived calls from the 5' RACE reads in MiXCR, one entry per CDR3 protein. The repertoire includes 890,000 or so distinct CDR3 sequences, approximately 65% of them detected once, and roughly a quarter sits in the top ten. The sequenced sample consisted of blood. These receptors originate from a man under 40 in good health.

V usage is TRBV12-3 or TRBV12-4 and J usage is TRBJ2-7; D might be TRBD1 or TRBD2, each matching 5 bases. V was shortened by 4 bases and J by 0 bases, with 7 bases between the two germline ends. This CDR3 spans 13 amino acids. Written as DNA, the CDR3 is TGTGCCAGCAGTTGGGACCGCTCCTACGAGCAGTACTTC. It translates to CASSWDRSYEQYF.

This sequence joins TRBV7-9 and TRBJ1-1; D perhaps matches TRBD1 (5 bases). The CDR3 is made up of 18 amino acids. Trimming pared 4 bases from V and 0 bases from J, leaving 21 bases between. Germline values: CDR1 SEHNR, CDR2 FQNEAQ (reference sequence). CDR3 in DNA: TGTGCCAGCAGCTCCCTGGGGGACTCAACATTTATGAACACTGAAGCTTTCTTT. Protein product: CASSSLGDSTFMNTEAFF.

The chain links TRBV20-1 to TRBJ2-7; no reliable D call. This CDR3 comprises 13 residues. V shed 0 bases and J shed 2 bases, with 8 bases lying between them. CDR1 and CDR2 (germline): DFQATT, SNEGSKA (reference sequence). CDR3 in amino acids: CSAREASPYEQYF. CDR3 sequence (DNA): TGCAGTGCTAGAGAAGCTTCCCCCTACGAGCAGTACTTC.

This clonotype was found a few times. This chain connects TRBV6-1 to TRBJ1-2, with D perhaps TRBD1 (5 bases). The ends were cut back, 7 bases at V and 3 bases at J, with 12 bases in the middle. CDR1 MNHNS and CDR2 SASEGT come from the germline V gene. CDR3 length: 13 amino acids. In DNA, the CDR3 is TGTGCCAGCACCGGGACCGATTACTATGGCTACACCTTC. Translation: CASTGTDYYGYTF.

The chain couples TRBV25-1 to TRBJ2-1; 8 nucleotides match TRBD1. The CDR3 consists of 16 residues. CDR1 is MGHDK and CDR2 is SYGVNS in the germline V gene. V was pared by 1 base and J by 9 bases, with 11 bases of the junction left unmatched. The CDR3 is CASSESGPTGATEQFF. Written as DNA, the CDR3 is TGTGCCAGCAGTGAATCGGGTCCGACAGGGGCCACTGAGCAGTTCTTC.

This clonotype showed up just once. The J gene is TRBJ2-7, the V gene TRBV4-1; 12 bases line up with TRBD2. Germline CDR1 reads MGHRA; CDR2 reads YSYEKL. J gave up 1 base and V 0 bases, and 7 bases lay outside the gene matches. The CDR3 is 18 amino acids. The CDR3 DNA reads TGCGCCAGCAGCCAAGAAGCCTGGACTAGCGGGGTGTCCTACGAGCAGTACTTC. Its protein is CASSQEAWTSGVSYEQYF.

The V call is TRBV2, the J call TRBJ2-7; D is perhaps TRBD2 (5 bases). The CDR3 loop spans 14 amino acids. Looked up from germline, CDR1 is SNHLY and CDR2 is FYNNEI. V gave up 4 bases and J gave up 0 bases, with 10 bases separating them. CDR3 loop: CASSVSSYSYEQYF. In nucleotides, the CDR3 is TGTGCCAGCAGTGTGTCTAGCTACTCCTACGAGCAGTACTTC.

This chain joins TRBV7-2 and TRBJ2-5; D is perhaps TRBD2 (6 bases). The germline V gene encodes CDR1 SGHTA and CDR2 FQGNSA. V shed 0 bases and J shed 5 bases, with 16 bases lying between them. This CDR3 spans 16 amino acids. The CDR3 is CASSLAAGQAGETQYF. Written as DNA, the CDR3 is TGTGCCAGCAGCTTAGCTGCGGGGCAGGCGGGCGAGACCCAGTACTTC.

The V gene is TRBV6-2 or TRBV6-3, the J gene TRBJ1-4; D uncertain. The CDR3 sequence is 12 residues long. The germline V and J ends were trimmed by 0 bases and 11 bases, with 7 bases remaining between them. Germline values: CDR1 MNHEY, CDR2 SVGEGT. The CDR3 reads CASSYSWLKLFF. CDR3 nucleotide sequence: TGTGCCAGCAGTTACTCGTGGTTGAAACTGTTTTTT.

The CDR3 bases are TGTGCCAGCAGCCTCCTGGGGGCGGGGGGGTCCTACAATGAGCAGTTCTTC. It specifies CASSLLGAGGSYNEQFF. The V and J genes are TRBV7-2 and TRBJ2-1, with 9 bases identical to TRBD2. The CDR3 loop spans 17 amino acids. Germline assignment: CDR1 SGHTA and CDR2 FQGNSA. The trim removed 5 bases at V and 1 base at J, leaving 9 bases unmatched.

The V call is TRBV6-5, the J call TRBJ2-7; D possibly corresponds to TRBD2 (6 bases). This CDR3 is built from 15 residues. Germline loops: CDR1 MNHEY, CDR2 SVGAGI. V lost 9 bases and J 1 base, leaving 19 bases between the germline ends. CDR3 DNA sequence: TGTGCCAGTAACCGGGACCCCGGAGGGTCCTACGAGCAGTACTTC. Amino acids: CASNRDPGGSYEQYF.

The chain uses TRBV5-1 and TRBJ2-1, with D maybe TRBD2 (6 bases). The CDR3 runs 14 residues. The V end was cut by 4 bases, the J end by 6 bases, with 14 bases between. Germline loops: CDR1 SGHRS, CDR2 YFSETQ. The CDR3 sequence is CASSPVGGSNEQFF. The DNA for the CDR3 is TGCGCCAGCAGCCCGGTGGGGGGAAGCAATGAGCAGTTCTTC.

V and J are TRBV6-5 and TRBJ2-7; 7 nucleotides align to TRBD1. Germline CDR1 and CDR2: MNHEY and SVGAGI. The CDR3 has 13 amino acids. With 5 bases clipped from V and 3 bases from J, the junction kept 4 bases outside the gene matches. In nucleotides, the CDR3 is TGTGCCAGCAGTGAGGGGGCGAACTACGAGCAGTACTTC. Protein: CASSEGANYEQYF.

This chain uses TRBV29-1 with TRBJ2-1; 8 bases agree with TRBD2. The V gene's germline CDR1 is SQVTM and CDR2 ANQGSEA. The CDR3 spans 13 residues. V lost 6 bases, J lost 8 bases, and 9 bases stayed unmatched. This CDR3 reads CSVPSGGVDEQFF. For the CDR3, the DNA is TGCAGCGTCCCGAGCGGGGGCGTGGATGAGCAGTTCTTC.

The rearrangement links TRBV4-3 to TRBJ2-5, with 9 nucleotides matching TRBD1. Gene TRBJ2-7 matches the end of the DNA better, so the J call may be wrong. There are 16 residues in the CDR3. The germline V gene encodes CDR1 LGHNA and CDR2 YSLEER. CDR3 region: CASSQEFLDRGFEQYF. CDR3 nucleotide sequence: TGCGCCAGCAGCCAAGAGTTTTTGGACAGGGGATTCGAGCAGTACTTC.

CDR3: CASSSRVTAKNIQYF. The CDR3 bases are TGTGCCAGCAGTAGCAGGGTCACGGCCAAAAACATTCAGTACTTC. The J gene is TRBJ2-4, the V gene TRBV6-5; D perhaps matches TRBD1 (5 bases). The CDR3 length is 15 residues. The germline gives CDR1 MNHEY, CDR2 SVGAGI. Trimming took 5 bases from V and 1 from J, leaving 12 bases between them.

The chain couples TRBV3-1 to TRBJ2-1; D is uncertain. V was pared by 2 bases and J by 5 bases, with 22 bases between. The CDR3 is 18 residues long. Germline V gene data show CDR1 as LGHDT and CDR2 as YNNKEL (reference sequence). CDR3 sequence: CASSQFSFDGCRDNEQFF. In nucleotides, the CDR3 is TGTGCCAGCAGCCAATTTTCCTTTGACGGCTGTAGGGACAATGAGCAGTTCTTC.

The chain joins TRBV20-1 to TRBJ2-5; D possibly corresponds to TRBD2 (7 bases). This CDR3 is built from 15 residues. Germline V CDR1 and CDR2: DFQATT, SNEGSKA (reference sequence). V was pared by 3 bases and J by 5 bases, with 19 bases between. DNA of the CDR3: TGCAGTGCTAGTTGGGGGGGCGGGTTCCAGGAGACCCAGTACTTC. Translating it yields CSASWGGGFQETQYF.

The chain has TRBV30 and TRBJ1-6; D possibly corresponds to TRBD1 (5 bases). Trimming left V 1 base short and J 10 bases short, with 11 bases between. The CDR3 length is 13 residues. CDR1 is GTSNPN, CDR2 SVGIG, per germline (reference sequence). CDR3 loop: CAWSGAGDSPLHF. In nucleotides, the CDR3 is TGTGCCTGGAGTGGGGCCGGGGACTCACCCCTCCACTTT.

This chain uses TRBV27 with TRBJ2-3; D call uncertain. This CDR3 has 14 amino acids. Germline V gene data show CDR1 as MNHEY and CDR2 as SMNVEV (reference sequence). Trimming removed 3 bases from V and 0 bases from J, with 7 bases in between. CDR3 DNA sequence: TGTGCCAGCAGTTTTAGATTGAGCACAGATACGCAGTATTTT. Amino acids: CASSFRLSTDTQYF.

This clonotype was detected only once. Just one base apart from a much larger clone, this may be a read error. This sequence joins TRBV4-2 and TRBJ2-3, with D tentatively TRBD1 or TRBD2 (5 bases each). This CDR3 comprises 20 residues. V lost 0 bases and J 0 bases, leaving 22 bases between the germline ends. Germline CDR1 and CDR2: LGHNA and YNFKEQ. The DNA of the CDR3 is TGTGCCAGCAGCCAAGAAACGCCCCTCGGGGCTGGCGGGAGCACAGATACGCAGTATTTT. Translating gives CASSQETPLGAGGSTDTQYF.

CDR3 region: CASSQKGLAETDTQYF. The CDR3 DNA sequence: TGTGCCAGCAGCCAGAAGGGACTAGCGGAAACAGATACGCAGTATTTT. The chain joins TRBV4-2 to TRBJ2-3; 11 nucleotides agree with TRBD2. J gave up 3 bases and V 3 bases, and 5 bases lay outside the gene matches. The CDR3 loop spans 16 amino acids. From germline, CDR1 is LGHNA and CDR2 YNFKEQ.

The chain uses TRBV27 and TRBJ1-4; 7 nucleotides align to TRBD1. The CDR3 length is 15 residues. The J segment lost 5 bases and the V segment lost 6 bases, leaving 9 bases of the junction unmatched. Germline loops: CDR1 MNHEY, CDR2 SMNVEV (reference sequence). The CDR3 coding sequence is TGTGCCAGCAGACTAAGGGACAGACCCAATGAAAAACTGTTTTTT. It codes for CASRLRDRPNEKLFF.

Written as DNA, the CDR3 is TGCGCCAGCAGCACCGGACAGGGGGACAATCAGCCCCAGCATTTT. Encoded protein: CASSTGQGDNQPQHF. The rearrangement uses TRBV5-1 and TRBJ1-5; 10 bases match TRBD1. Germline CDR1 SGHRS, CDR2 YFSETQ. J lost 3 bases, V lost 4 bases, and 4 bases had no gene match. The CDR3 sequence is 15 residues long.

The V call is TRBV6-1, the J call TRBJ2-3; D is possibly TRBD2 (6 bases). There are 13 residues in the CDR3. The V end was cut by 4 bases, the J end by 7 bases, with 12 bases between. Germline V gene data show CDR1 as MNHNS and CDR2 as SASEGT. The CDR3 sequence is CASSVHRTNTQYF. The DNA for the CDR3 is TGTGCCAGCAGTGTCCACCGGACTAATACGCAGTATTTT.

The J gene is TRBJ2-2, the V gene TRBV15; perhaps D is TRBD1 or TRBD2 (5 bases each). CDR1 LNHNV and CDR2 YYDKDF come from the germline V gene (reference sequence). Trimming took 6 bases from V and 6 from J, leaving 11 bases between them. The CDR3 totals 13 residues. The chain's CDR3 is CATRLGGSGELFF. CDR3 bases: TGTGCCACCAGGCTTGGGGGATCCGGGGAGCTGTTTTTT.

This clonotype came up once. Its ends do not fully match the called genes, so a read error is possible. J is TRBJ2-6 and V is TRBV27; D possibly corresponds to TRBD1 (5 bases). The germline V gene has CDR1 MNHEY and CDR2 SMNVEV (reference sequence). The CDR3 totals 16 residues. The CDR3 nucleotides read TGTGCCAGCCCTCGGCCTATTACCTCTGGGGCCAACGTCCTGGCTTTC. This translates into CASPRPITSGANVLAF.